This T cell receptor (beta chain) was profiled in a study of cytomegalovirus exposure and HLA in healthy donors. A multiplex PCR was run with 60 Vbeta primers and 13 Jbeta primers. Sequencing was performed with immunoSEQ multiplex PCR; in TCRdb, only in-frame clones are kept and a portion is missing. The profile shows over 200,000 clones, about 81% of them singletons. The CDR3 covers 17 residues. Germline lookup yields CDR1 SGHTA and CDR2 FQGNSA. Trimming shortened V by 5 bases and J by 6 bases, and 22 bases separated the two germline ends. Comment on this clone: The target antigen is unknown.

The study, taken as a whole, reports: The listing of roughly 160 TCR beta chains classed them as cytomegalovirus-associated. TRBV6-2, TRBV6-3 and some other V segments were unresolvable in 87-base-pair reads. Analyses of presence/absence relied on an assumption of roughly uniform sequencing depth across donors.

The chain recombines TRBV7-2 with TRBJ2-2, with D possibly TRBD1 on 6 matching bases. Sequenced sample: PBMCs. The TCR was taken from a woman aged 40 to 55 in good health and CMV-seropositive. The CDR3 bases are TGTGCCAGCAGCATAAATGTGGGGGCCCCGAAGTCCGGGGAGCTGTTTTTT. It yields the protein CASSINVGAPKSGELFF. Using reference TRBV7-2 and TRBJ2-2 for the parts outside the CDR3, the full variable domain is GAGVSQSPSNKVTEKGKDVELRCDPISGHTALYWYRQSLGQGLEFLIYFQGNSAPDKSGLPSDRFSAERTGGSVSTLTIQRTQQEDSAVYLCASSINVGAPKSGELFFGEGSRLTVL.